A single T cell receptor (beta chain) is shown here with its context. The antigen remains unidentified. The repertoire was sequenced with immunoSEQ multiplex PCR; TCRdb's copy has only in-frame clones and lacks some. This sample has 75,000 to 100,000 clones; 75% to 90% occur once, and the top ten carry 2.5% to 3%. This specimen belongs to a study of OX40 agonist ivuxolimab in advanced cancers. Germline CDR1 is MDHEN and CDR2 is SYDVKM. The CDR3 spans 15 residues. V shed 6 bases, J shed 7 bases, and the junction held 12 bases outside the gene matches. Study-level findings and limits: In a subset of nonresponders, normalized T-cell clonal expansion was also low.

The clonotype comes from an adult with an advanced solid tumor such as melanoma, head and neck, liver or kidney cancer. The chain uses TRBV28 and TRBJ1-2, with 9 bases aligning to TRBD1. Specimen: CD4+ or CD8+ T cells sorted from blood, collected in a trial of the OX40 agonist ivuxolimab. The CDR3 bases are TGTGCCAGCAGCTACGCCGGGACAGGGTACCCTGGCTACACCTTC. This codes for CASSYAGTGYPGYTF.